Listed below are T cell receptor beta chains from one sample, sequenced in a study of technical replicates of blood from a few donors. TCRdb's copy holds only in-frame clones and misses some; the assay was immunoSEQ multiplex PCR. The data contain 50,000 to 55,000 clones, around 83% of them singletons. The sample was PBMCs. These receptors originate from a human donor in good health. Some clones in this sample may be carry-over from other donors' samples. The CDR3 runs from the conserved cysteine through the conserved F or W. The order of the fields is J gene, D gene, V gene, clone size, CDR3 DNA, CDR3 protein. A D gene is named only where the DNA matches it firmly. A clone size is listed for some rows: how often the clone was seen (once, few, many), or a class if it is expanded.

j_call: TRBJ1-3
d_call: NA
v_call: TRBV21-1
clone_size: NA
cdr3_nt: TGTGCCAGCAGGATCACAGGAAGGGGTGATTGTCCTGGAAACACCATATATTTT
cdr3_aa: CASRITGRGDCPGNTIYF

j_call: TRBJ2-5
d_call: NA
v_call: TRBV4-1
clone_size: NA
cdr3_nt: TGCGCCAGCAGCCAGGTCGGCCTGGCGGTAGAGACCCAGTACTTC
cdr3_aa: CASSQVGLAVETQYF

j_call: TRBJ1-1
d_call: NA
v_call: TRBV2
clone_size: few
cdr3_nt: TGTGCCAGCAGTGAAGAGGGGGGGGACACTGAAGCTTTCTTT
cdr3_aa: CASSEEGGDTEAFF

j_call: TRBJ1-4
d_call: NA
v_call: TRBV28
clone_size: NA
cdr3_nt: TGTGCCAGCAGCCCACAGGGAGAGGATGAAAAACTGTTTTTT
cdr3_aa: CASSPQGEDEKLFF

j_call: TRBJ1-6
d_call: TRBD1
v_call: TRBV7-6
clone_size: NA
cdr3_nt: TGTGCCAGCAGCTTAGAGGCAGGGGGCAATGGTTCACCCCTCCACTTT
cdr3_aa: CASSLEAGGNGSPLHF

j_call: TRBJ2-3
d_call: NA
v_call: TRBV6-5
clone_size: once
cdr3_nt: TGTGCCAGCAGTTACGGACTGGGGCAGTATTTT
cdr3_aa: CASSYGLGQYF

j_call: TRBJ2-3
d_call: NA
v_call: TRBV2
clone_size: NA
cdr3_nt: TGTGCCAGCCGGGGTACCTGGCAGCGCACAGATACGCAGTATTTT
cdr3_aa: CASRGTWQRTDTQYF

j_call: TRBJ2-3
d_call: TRBD1
v_call: TRBV6-6
clone_size: NA
cdr3_nt: TGTGCCACAAGGGACAGGGGGATCACAGATACGCAGTATTTT
cdr3_aa: CATRDRGITDTQYF

j_call: TRBJ2-2
d_call: NA
v_call: TRBV15
clone_size: NA
cdr3_nt: TGTGCCACCAGCAGAGATGACTCGGCGGGTCCCGGGGAGCTGTTTTTT
cdr3_aa: CATSRDDSAGPGELFF

j_call: TRBJ1-1
d_call: TRBD1
v_call: TRBV4-3
clone_size: NA
cdr3_nt: TGCGCCAGCAGCCAAGATCTTGAGGGACAGGGGCGTCGCACTGAAGCTTTCTTT
cdr3_aa: CASSQDLEGQGRRTEAFF

j_call: TRBJ1-4
d_call: NA
v_call: TRBV18
clone_size: NA
cdr3_nt: TGTGCCAGCTCACCAGGGGGGGCAACTAATGAAAAACTGTTTTTT
cdr3_aa: CASSPGGATNEKLFF

j_call: TRBJ2-5
d_call: TRBD2
v_call: TRBV4-3
clone_size: NA
cdr3_nt: TGCGCCAGCAGCCAGGGTCTTGGCGGGGGGGCAGAGACCCAGTACTTC
cdr3_aa: CASSQGLGGGAETQYF

j_call: TRBJ2-2
d_call: NA
v_call: TRBV7-2
clone_size: NA
cdr3_nt: TGTGCCAGCAGCCCACTCGAGCGGGAGCTGTTTTTT
cdr3_aa: CASSPLERELFF

j_call: TRBJ2-1
d_call: TRBD2
v_call: TRBV27
clone_size: NA
cdr3_nt: TGTGCCAGCCACAAAGGGGCGGGAGGCCAATACAATGAGCAGTTCTTC
cdr3_aa: CASHKGAGGQYNEQFF

j_call: TRBJ1-1
d_call: TRBD1
v_call: TRBV5-8
clone_size: NA
cdr3_nt: TGTGCCAGCAGCCGATCCAGGGGGTACACTGAAGCTTTCTTT
cdr3_aa: CASSRSRGYTEAFF

j_call: TRBJ2-7
d_call: TRBD2
v_call: TRBV10-3
clone_size: once
cdr3_nt: TGTGCCATCAGTCGACTAGCGGGGGCAAGATCCTACGAGCAGTACTTC
cdr3_aa: CAISRLAGARSYEQYF

j_call: TRBJ1-1
d_call: NA
v_call: TRBV28
clone_size: NA
cdr3_nt: TGTGCCAGCACCGGAAGGGCAGGAGGGAACACTGAAGCTTTCTTT
cdr3_aa: CASTGRAGGNTEAFF